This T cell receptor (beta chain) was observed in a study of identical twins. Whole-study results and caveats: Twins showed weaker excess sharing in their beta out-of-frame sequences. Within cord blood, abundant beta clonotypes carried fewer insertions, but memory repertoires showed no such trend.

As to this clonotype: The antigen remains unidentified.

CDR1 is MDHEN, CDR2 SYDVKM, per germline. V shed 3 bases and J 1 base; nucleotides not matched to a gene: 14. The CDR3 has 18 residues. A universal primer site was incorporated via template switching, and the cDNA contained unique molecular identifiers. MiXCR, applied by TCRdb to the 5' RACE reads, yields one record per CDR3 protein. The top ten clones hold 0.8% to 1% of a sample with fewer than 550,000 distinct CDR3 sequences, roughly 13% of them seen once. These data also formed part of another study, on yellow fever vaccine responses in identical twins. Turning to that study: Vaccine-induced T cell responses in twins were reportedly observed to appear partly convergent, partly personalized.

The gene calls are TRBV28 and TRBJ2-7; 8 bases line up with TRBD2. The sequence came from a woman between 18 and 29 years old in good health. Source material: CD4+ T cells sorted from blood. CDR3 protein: CASSFSLAGLDGSYEQYF. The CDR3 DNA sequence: TGTGCCAGCAGTTTTTCTTTAGCGGGACTAGACGGGTCCTACGAGCAGTACTTC.